The 15 T cell receptor beta chains below were found in one sample sequenced in a study of CD8 T cells in Susac syndrome. RNA amounts of 0.5 to 1 ug underwent reverse transcription with random hexamers. Using its own MiXCR run on the immunoSEQ multiplex PCR reads, TCRdb lists one record per CDR3 protein. This sample has about 210,000 distinct CDR3 sequences, with roughly 96% found just once. Source material: CD4+ T cells from PBMCs. The receptor source for this set is a human donor with multiple sclerosis.

This rearrangement joins TRBV20-1 to TRBJ1-6; D gene unclear. The ends were cut back, 3 bases at V and 7 bases at J, with 19 bases in the middle. Per germline, CDR1 DFQATT and CDR2 SNEGSKA (reference sequence). This CDR3 has 16 residues. CDR3 nucleotide sequence: TGCAGTGCTAGTCGCGGTGGCAACCCGGGGAATTCACCCCTCCACTTT. The encoded protein is CSASRGGNPGNSPLHF.

The chain links TRBV20-1 to TRBJ2-7; the D is unclear. This CDR3 is 11 amino acids long. Trimming shortened V by 6 bases and J by 12 bases, and 18 bases separated the two germline ends. Germline CDR1 and CDR2: DFQATT and SNEGSKA (reference sequence). The CDR3 here is CSAPSFGFWYF. The DNA of the CDR3 is TGCAGTGCCCCGTCCTTCGGGTTTTGGTACTTC.

CDR3 nucleotide sequence: TGTGCCAGCAGTTATGGCAGCACAGATACGCAGTATTTT. Translated, it gives CASSYGSTDTQYF. The V call is TRBV12-3 or TRBV12-4, the J call TRBJ2-3; unclear D gene. V was pared by 4 bases and J by 0 bases, with 5 bases between. CDR3 length: 13 amino acids.

The chain is built from TRBV20-1 and TRBJ2-1, with 11 nucleotides matching TRBD2. Germline CDR1 is DFQATT and CDR2 is SNEGSKA (reference sequence). The CDR3 is 15 amino acids. V lost 3 bases to trimming and J lost 0 bases; unmatched junction nucleotides: 1. The chain's CDR3 is CSASLAGGSYNEQFF. CDR3 nucleotides: TGCAGTGCTAGCCTAGCGGGGGGCTCCTACAATGAGCAGTTCTTC.

V gene TRBV27 combines with J gene TRBJ2-1; no reliable D call. The V and J ends lost 2 bases and 5 bases respectively, with 7 bases between them. The length of the CDR3 is 13 residues. CDR1 and CDR2 from the germline V gene are MNHEY and SMNVEV (reference sequence). In nucleotides, the CDR3 is TGTGCCAGCAGTTTAAGAGCACACAATGAGCAGTTCTTC. Protein sequence: CASSLRAHNEQFF.

This chain links TRBV29-1 with TRBJ2-1; TRBD2 matches 7 bases. The CDR3 spans 15 residues. With 7 bases clipped from V and 5 bases from J, the junction kept 14 bases outside the gene matches. CDR1 is SQVTM, CDR2 ANQGSEA, per germline. The CDR3: CSESLRVRGDNEQFF. In DNA, the CDR3 is TGCAGCGAGTCTCTTAGGGTTCGGGGGGACAATGAGCAGTTCTTC.

The CDR3 DNA follows: TGCAGTGCTCTCGCTAGCGTCTCCTACGAGCAGTACTTC. Its translation: CSALASVSYEQYF. V is TRBV20-1 and J is TRBJ2-7; D perhaps matches TRBD2 (6 bases). Trimming shortened V by 5 bases and J by 0 bases, and 11 bases separated the two germline ends. CDR1 is DFQATT, CDR2 SNEGSKA, per germline (reference sequence). This CDR3 comprises 13 residues.

The V call is TRBV29-1, the J call TRBJ2-1, with 8 positions matching TRBD1. The CDR3 contains 14 residues. The junction had 7 bases not matched to a gene; V was cut back by 4 bases and J by 5 bases. Per germline, CDR1 SQVTM and CDR2 ANQGSEA. The CDR3 here is CSVVGQGADNEQFF. The CDR3 DNA reads as TGCAGCGTTGTTGGGCAGGGGGCAGACAATGAGCAGTTCTTC.

This rearrangement joins TRBV5-6 to TRBJ1-1, with TRBD1 as a possible D gene (6 bases). This CDR3 is built from 14 residues. Deletions cut 2 bases from V and 0 bases from J, with 8 bases between. CDR1 is SGHDT and CDR2 is YYEEEE in the germline V gene. Written as DNA, the CDR3 is TGTGCCAGCAGCTTCGGGACAATGAACACTGAAGCTTTCTTT. It translates to CASSFGTMNTEAFF.

V gene TRBV6-1 combines with J gene TRBJ2-3; TRBD1 aligns across 9 bases. The CDR3 totals 15 residues. Germline trimming cut 7 bases from V and 4 bases from J; bases unmatched to any gene: 9. Germline CDR1 reads MNHNS; CDR2 reads SASEGT. This CDR3 reads CASTSGQGISDTQYF. CDR3 coding DNA: TGTGCCAGCACCTCGGGACAGGGTATCTCAGATACGCAGTATTTT.

This chain connects TRBV15 to TRBJ1-5; a weak D match, TRBD1 (5 bases). CDR3 length: 15 amino acids. Between the trimmed V and J ends, which lost 1 base and 1 base, there was a span of 8 bases. CDR1 and CDR2 (germline): LNHNV, YYDKDF (reference sequence). The CDR3: CATSRGGGSNQPQHF. In nucleotides, the CDR3 is TGTGCCACCAGCAGAGGGGGGGGGAGCAATCAGCCCCAGCATTTT.

The rearrangement links TRBV25-1 to TRBJ2-5; 12 bases are a match to TRBD1. Germline CDR1 MGHDK, CDR2 SYGVNS. CDR3 size: 15 residues. V trimming: 4 bases; J trimming: 5 bases; junction bases outside the gene matches: 5. CDR3 loop: CASSAGTGGAETQYF. The CDR3 DNA sequence: TGTGCCAGCAGTGCCGGGACAGGGGGCGCGGAGACCCAGTACTTC.

This chain links TRBV20-1 with TRBJ2-3, with D hard to call. Trimming shortened V by 1 base and J by 1 base, and 6 bases separated the two germline ends. Germline V lookup: CDR1 DFQATT, CDR2 SNEGSKA (reference sequence). CDR3 length equals 13 residues. CDR3 protein: CSARGSGTDTQYF. DNA for the CDR3: TGCAGTGCTAGAGGAAGCGGCACAGATACGCAGTATTTT.

The chain recombines TRBV7-2 with TRBJ1-2, with unresolved D. The germline V and J ends were trimmed by 5 bases and 4 bases, with 14 bases remaining between them. The CDR3 is 14 residues long. Germline V gene lookup returns CDR1 SGHTA and CDR2 FQGNSA. The CDR3 nucleotides read TGTGCCAGCAGCCCTGGGCCGGCGGGCTATGGCTACACCTTC. Encoded protein: CASSPGPAGYGYTF.

This clonotype occurred once. The J gene is TRBJ2-5, the V gene TRBV3-1, with TRBD2 as a possible D gene (5 bases). CDR3 length: 16 amino acids. Per germline, CDR1 LGHDT and CDR2 YNNKEL (reference sequence). V shed 0 bases and J shed 5 bases, with 16 bases lying between them. DNA of the CDR3: TGTGCCAGCAGCCAAGATGGTTCGGGGAGAGGCGAGACCCAGTACTTC. Amino acid sequence: CASSQDGSGRGETQYF.